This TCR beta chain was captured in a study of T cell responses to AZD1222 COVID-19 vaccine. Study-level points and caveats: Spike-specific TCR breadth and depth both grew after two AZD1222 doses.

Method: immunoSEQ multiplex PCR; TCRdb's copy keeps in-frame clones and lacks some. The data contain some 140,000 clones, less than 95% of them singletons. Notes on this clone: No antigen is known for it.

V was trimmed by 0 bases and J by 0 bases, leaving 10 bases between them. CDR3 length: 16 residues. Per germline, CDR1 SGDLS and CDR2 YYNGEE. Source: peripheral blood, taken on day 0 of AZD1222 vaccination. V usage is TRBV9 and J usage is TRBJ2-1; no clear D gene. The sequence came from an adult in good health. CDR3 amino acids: CASSVAGDSSYNEQFF. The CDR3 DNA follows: TGTGCCAGCAGCGTAGCCGGAGACTCCTCCTACAATGAGCAGTTCTTC.